This TCR beta chain was found in a study of PD-L1 blockade in urothelial cancer. Study background: Administration of atezolizumab to patients began at some point between 2013 and 2014, at 1,200 mg intravenously every 3 weeks.

Repertoires were generated with immunoSEQ multiplex PCR, while TCRdb's copy carries only in-frame clones and drops some. The data contain more than 60,000 clones, roughly 90% of them singletons. The time point denotes: peripheral blood 6 weeks after treatment start. Patients' urothelial carcinoma was locally advanced or metastatic. A remark on this clone: The antigen remains unidentified.

The CDR3 is 16 amino acids. Trimming took 2 bases from V and 5 from J, leaving 17 bases between them. The germline V gene has CDR1 MNHEY and CDR2 SVGAGI. Findings and limits, study-wide: TCR clonality was measured in pretreatment peripheral blood. Clonality below the median predicted better survival.

This chain connects TRBV6-5 to TRBJ2-3, with D possibly TRBD1 on 5 matching bases. The sequences come from PBMCs, collected around atezolizumab (anti-PD-L1) treatment. The TCR comes from a man aged 55 to 70 with urothelial cancer. The chain's CDR3 is CASSYEGVSDLDTQYF. The CDR3 DNA sequence: TGTGCCAGCAGTTACGAAGGGGTATCCGACTTAGATACGCAGTATTTT.